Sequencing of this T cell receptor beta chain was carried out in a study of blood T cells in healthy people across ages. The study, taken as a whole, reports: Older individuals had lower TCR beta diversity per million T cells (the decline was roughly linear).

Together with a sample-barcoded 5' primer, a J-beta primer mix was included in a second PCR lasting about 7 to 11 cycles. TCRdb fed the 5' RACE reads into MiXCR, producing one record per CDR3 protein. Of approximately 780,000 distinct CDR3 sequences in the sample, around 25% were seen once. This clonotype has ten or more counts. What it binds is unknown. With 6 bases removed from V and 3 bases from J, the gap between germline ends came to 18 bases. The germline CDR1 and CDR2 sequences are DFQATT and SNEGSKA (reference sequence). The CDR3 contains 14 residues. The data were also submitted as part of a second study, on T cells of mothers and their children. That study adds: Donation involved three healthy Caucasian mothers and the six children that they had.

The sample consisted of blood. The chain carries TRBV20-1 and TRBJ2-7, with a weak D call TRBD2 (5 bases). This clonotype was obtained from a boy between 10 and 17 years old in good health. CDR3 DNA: TGCAGTGCAAACGCCCCCCTAGCAAACTACGAGCAGTACTTC. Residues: CSANAPLANYEQYF.